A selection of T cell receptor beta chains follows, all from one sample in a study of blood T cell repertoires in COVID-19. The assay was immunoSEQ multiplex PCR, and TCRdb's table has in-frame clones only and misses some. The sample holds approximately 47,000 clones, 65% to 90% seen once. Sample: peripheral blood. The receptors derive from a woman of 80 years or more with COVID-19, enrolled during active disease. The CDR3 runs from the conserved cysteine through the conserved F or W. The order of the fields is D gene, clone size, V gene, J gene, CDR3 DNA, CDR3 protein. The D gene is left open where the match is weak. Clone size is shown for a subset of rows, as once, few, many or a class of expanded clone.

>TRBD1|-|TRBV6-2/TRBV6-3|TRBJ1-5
TGTGCCAGCAGTTACTCACAGGGGGAGCCTGGTGCCCAGCCCCAGCATTTT
CASSYSQGEPGAQPQHF
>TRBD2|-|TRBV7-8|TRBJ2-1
TGTGCCAGCAGCTTAATAGCGGGGGGACTATCGAATGAGCAGTTCTTC
CASSLIAGGLSNEQFF
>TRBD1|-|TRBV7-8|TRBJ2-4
TGTGCCAGCAGCTTAGGGCCGGGACAGGGAGGCTCGCGGATTGGCAAAAACATTCAGTACTTC
CASSLGPGQGGSRIGKNIQYF
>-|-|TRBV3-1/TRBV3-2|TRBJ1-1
TGTGCCAGCAGCCAAGGACAGGTTATGAACACTGAAGCTTTCTTT
CASSQGQVMNTEAFF
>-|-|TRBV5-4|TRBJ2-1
TGTGCCAGCAGCTCCTGGTCGGGGATCGAGCAGTTCTTC
CASSSWSGIEQFF
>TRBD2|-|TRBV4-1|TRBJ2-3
TGCGCCAGCAAACCAGGGGGTAGCGGGGGGTTGAGCACAGATACGCAGTATTTT
CASKPGGSGGLSTDTQYF
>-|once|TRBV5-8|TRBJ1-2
TGTGCCAGCAGCCTAAGGGAGAGGGATGACTATGGCTACACCTTC
CASSLRERDDYGYTF
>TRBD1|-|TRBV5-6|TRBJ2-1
TGTGCCAGCAGCCCGGACAGGCAGGTTGAGCAGTTCTTC
CASSPDRQVEQFF
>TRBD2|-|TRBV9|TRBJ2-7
TGTGCCAGCAGCTCATTTACCAGCGGGAGAGGTGAGCAGTACTTC
CASSSFTSGRGEQYF
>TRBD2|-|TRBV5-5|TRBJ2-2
TGTGCCAGCAGCTTTCGGGGGGCCGGGGAGCTGTTTTTT
CASSFRGAGELFF
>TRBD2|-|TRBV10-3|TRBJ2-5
TGTGCCATCAGTGAGTCAGAGGGCGGGGGAGAGACCCAGTACTTC
CAISESEGGGETQYF
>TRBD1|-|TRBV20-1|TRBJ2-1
TGCAGTGCCAGGGGGCCTGCGGGGCAGTTCTTC
CSARGPAGQFF
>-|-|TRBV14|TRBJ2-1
TGTGCCAGCAGCCAAGGATCCGGCGGGGCCTACAATGAGCAGTTCTTC
CASSQGSGGAYNEQFF
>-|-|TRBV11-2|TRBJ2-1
TGTGCCAGCAGCTTAGTTGGGAGGGAGGGGGAGAATGAGCAGTTCTTC
CASSLVGREGENEQFF
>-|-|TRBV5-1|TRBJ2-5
TGCGCCAGCAGTCTTTACATGGTTCCGCAAGAGACCCAGTACTTC
CASSLYMVPQETQYF
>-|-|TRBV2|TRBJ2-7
TGTGCCAGCAGTGATAACTCCCCCTACGAGCAGTACTTC
CASSDNSPYEQYF
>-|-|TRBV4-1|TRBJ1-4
TGCGCCAGCAGTCTTATCGACAGTTTTGGAAATGAAAAACTGTTTTTT
CASSLIDSFGNEKLFF
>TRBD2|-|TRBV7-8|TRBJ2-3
TGTGCCAGCAGCTTTGTAGCGGGGGGGCCAGAGAATACGCAGTATTTT
CASSFVAGGPENTQYF
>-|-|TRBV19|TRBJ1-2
TGTGCCAGTAGTACTCGACAGGCCCCGGGCTATGGCTACACCTTC
CASSTRQAPGYGYTF
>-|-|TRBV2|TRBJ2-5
TGTGCCAGCAGTGGCTTCGGGGTGTCTCAAGAGACCCAGTACTTC
CASSGFGVSQETQYF
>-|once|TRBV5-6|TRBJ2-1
TGTGCCAGCAGCTTGGTGAACAGGAATGAGCAGTTCTTC
CASSLVNRNEQFF
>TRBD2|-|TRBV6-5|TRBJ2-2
TGTGCCAGCAGATCTAGCGGGGGTTACACCGGGGAGCTGTTTTTT
CASRSSGGYTGELFF
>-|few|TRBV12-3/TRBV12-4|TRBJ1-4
TGTGCCAGCAGTATGGGCCCGAAACTGTTTTTT
CASSMGPKLFF
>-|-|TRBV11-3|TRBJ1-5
TGTGCCAGCAGCTTAGACAGTTGTAGCAATCAGCCCCAGCATTTT
CASSLDSCSNQPQHF
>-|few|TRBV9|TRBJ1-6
TGTGCCAGCAGCCCAAGACAGAGCTCCTATAATTCACCCCTCCACTTT
CASSPRQSSYNSPLHF
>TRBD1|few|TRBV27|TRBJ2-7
TGTGCCAGCAGTTTAGGTGGGACAGGGGGCGAGCAGTACTTC
CASSLGGTGGEQYF
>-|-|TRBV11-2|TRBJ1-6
TGTGCCAGCAGCTTCCAGGGGAATTCACCCCTCCACTTT
CASSFQGNSPLHF
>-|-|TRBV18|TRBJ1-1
TGTGCCAGCTCCACAGGGCACACTGAAGCTTTCTTT
CASSTGHTEAFF
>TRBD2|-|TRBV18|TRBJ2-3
TGTGCCAGCTCCCAAGCGGGAGGCCCTATCACCTTCACAGATACGCAGTATTTT
CASSQAGGPITFTDTQYF
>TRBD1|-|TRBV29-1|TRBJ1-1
TGCAGCGGAGACAGGGGGTTGGGGGGTAGTGAAGCTTTCTTT
CSGDRGLGGSEAFF
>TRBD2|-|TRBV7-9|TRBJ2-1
TGTGCCAGCAGCTTAGCGTTGATAGTAACGGGAGGCTCCTACAATGAGCAGTTCTTC
CASSLALIVTGGSYNEQFF
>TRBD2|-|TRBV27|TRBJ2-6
TGTGCCAGCAGTTTACTAGCGGGGGCTAGGGGGGCCAACGTCCTGACTTTC
CASSLLAGARGANVLTF
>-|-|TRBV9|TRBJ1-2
TGTGCCAGCAGCGTAGAAGATGGGGCGATAGCTAACTATGGCTACACCTTC
CASSVEDGAIANYGYTF
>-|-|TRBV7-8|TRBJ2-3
TGTGCCAGCAGCCTATACCCTGGTCAGAGGGCTAAGCAGTATTTT
CASSLYPGQRAKQYF
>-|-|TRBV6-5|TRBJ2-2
TGTGCCAGCAGTTCTACGGGGAACACCGGGGAGCTGTTTTTT
CASSSTGNTGELFF
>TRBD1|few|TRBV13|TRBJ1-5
TGTGCCAGCAGCTTAGGGGACAGGAGCAATCAGCCCCAGCATTTT
CASSLGDRSNQPQHF
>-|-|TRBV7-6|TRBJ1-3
TGTGCCAGCAGCCCCGAGCGGGGGAGAGATGGAAACACCATATATTTT
CASSPERGRDGNTIYF
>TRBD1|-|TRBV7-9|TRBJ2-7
TGTGCCAGCAGCAGGGACAGGCTCTACGAGCAGTACTTC
CASSRDRLYEQYF
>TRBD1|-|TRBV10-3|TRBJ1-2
TGTGCCATCAAATGGACAGGGGGCCTCTATGGCTACACCTTC
CAIKWTGGLYGYTF
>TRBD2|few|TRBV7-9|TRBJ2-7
TGTGCCAGCAGCTTTAGTCGGGAGGCCCCATACGAGCAGTACTTC
CASSFSREAPYEQYF
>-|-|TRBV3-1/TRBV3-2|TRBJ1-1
TGTGCCAGCAGCCAAGGCTTGGGGGCCGTCATCCGTGGGGACACTGAAGCTTTCTTT
CASSQGLGAVIRGDTEAFF
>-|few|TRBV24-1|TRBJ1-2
TGTGCCACCAGTGATTCCGGGATAAACTATGGCTACACCTTC
CATSDSGINYGYTF
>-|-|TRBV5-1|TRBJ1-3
TGCGCCAGCAGCTTGGACGCCAGCTCTGGAAACACCATATATTTT
CASSLDASSGNTIYF
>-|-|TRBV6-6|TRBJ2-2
TGTGCCAGCAGTACCGGCCGGGGTTCAGGCACCGGGGAGCTGTTTTTT
CASSTGRGSGTGELFF
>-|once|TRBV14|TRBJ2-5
TGTGCCAGCAGCCAAGACGTCGGGTCTGCCAGTTGGGAGACCCAGTACTTC
CASSQDVGSASWETQYF
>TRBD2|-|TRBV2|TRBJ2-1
TGTGCCAGCAGAGAAGGGCGGGGGGGGTTCCATGAGCAGTTCTTC
CASREGRGGFHEQFF
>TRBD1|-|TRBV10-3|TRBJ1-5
TGTGCCATCAGTGGGACAGGGTATAACAATCAGCCCCAGCATTTT
CAISGTGYNNQPQHF
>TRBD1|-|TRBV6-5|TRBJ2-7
TGTGCCAGCAGCCGACAGGGTTTCTACGAGCAGTACTTC
CASSRQGFYEQYF
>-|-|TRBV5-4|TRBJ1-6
TGTGCCAGCAGCCTCTCAGTAGGAGGAAGTTCACCCCTCCACTTT
CASSLSVGGSSPLHF